The clone carrying this T cell receptor (beta chain) has just a few counts. Its antigen is unidentified. Each and every patient relapsed after autologous stem cell transplantation, and patients got differing brentuximab vedotin exposure. Repertoires were generated with immunoSEQ multiplex PCR, while TCRdb's copy carries only in-frame clones and drops some. The repertoire includes under 75,000 clones, around 89% of them detected once, and around 5.4% sits in the top ten. This record belongs to a study of PD-1 blockade in classical Hodgkin lymphoma. Broader study findings: Patients with a complete response exhibited baseline diversity comparable to newly diagnosed patients. Newly diagnosed patients reportedly trailed healthy donors in baseline TCR diversity.

The starting material was peripheral blood mononuclear cells (PBMCs), obtained before the second cycle of nivolumab. This TCR came from a human donor with classical Hodgkin lymphoma.

This CDR3 is CASSLYRGDGYTF. CDR3 in DNA: TGCGCCAGCAGCTTGTATAGGGGGGATGGCTACACCTTC. The V gene is TRBV5-1, the J gene TRBJ1-2, with D possibly being TRBD1 (6 bases). The germline gives CDR1 SGHRS, CDR2 YFSETQ. V shed 1 base and J shed 6 bases, with 10 bases lying between them. This CDR3 is 13 amino acids long.